This T cell receptor beta chain was documented in a study of regulatory T cells in long-lasting Graves disease. Study-level background: Freshly diagnosed Graves' patients had used antithyroid drugs for under 3 months.

This clonotype was found many times. Its antigen is not known. Time point denoted: newly diagnosed GD, antithyroid drugs for less than 3 months. RNA from PBMCs was the source of the TCR library. Study-wide results and caveats: Thyroid tissue was not studied; only peripheral blood was.

Relying on iRepertoire HTBI primers and Arm-PCR of CDR3 regions, the team built TCR beta libraries. TCRdb reanalysed the multiplex PCR reads using MiXCR and keeps one entry per CDR3 protein. Among fewer than 550,000 distinct CDR3 sequences listed, about 15% were seen once. This sample was shared with a second study, whose subject was T cells in Graves' hyperthyroidism and ophthalmopathy. This second study notes: Those with hyperthyroidism were 18 to 65 years old, newly diagnosed, and ill for under 2 months. For the diagnoses, clinical symptoms, serum thyroxine and TRAb, thyroid ultrasound and orbital computed tomography were used.

This receptor was obtained from a middle-aged woman with Graves disease. The source was peripheral blood mononuclear cells (PBMCs), collected at new diagnosis, from a patient treated with antithyroid drugs.

DNA for the CDR3: TGCAGTGCTAGAGATCAGCCTTTGAACACTGAAGCTTTCTTT. This sequence encodes CSARDQPLNTEAFF. The chain employs TRBV20-1 and TRBJ1-1, with no clear D. Germline lookup yields CDR1 DFQATT and CDR2 SNEGSKA (reference sequence). Trimming removed 0 bases at V and 0 bases at J, with 8 bases between. CDR3 length: 14 amino acids.